Each of the 30 T cell receptor beta chains below was sequenced from the same sample in a study of blood T cell repertoires in COVID-19. Repertoires were generated with immunoSEQ multiplex PCR, while TCRdb's copy carries only in-frame clones and drops some. The sample holds 110,000 to 150,000 clones; more than 85% are singletons and the top ten take 2.5% to 3.5%. Sequenced material: peripheral blood. Source of these receptors: a man in his 60s with active or convalescent COVID-19.

The sample holds one count of this clone. The rearrangement links TRBV20-1 to TRBJ2-5, with 7 bases that match TRBD1. Trimming removed 7 bases from V and 3 bases from J; junction bases left unmatched: 2. From germline, CDR1 is DFQATT and CDR2 SNEGSKA (reference sequence). The CDR3 covers 11 residues. CDR3 coding DNA: TGCAGTGTTGGGACAGAAGAGACCCAGTACTTC. Amino acids: CSVGTEETQYF.

The J gene is TRBJ2-3, the V gene TRBV7-2; the match to TRBD2 covers 11 bases. The CDR3 contains 17 residues. Unmatched junction bases numbered 8, after V lost 2 bases and J lost 4 bases. The V gene's germline CDR1 is SGHTA and CDR2 FQGNSA. The CDR3 is CASSLLGSGGVPDTQYF. CDR3 DNA sequence: TGTGCCAGCAGCTTATTGGGTAGCGGGGGGGTTCCAGATACGCAGTATTTT. Full variable domain (outside the CDR3, taken from reference TRBV7-2 and TRBJ2-3): GAGVSQSPSNKVTEKGKDVELRCDPISGHTALYWYRQSLGQGLEFLIYFQGNSAPDKSGLPSDRFSAERTGGSVSTLTIQRTQQEDSAVYLCASSLLGSGGVPDTQYFGPGTRLTVL.

The chain uses TRBV5-6 and TRBJ2-3; 11 bases align to TRBD2. J lost 1 base, V lost 3 bases, and 13 bases had no gene match. Germline loops: CDR1 SGHDT, CDR2 YYEEEE. CDR3 length: 19 residues. The CDR3 reads CASSYPAVAGGFGTDTQYF. CDR3 bases: TGTGCCAGCAGCTACCCCGCGGTAGCGGGGGGGTTCGGCACAGATACGCAGTATTTT. The full variable domain, completed using reference TRBV5-6 and TRBJ2-3, is DAGVTQSPTHLIKTRGQQVTLRCSPKSGHDTVSWYQQALGQGPQFIFQYYEEEERQRGNFPDRFSGHQFPNYSSELNVNALLLGDSALYLCASSYPAVAGGFGTDTQYFGPGTRLTVL.

The chain has TRBV28 and TRBJ1-5; TRBD1 matches 7 bases. Unmatched junction bases numbered 7, after V lost 4 bases and J lost 1 base. Germline V gene sequence: CDR1 MDHEN, CDR2 SYDVKM. CDR3 length: 16 amino acids. DNA of the CDR3: TGTGCCAGCAGTTCCGTACAGGGGCTGAGCAATCAGCCCCAGCATTTT. Translation gives CASSSVQGLSNQPQHF.

J is TRBJ2-2 and V is TRBV3-1 (or the pseudogene TRBV3-2), with TRBD2 matching over 11 bases. The CDR3 spans 23 residues. J lost 6 bases, V lost 0 bases, and 24 bases had no gene match. Germline-derived CDR1 and CDR2 are LGHDT and YNNKEL (reference sequence). The CDR3 coding sequence is TGTGCCAGCAGCCAAGAAAGTGAAGCCTTGGCGGGGGGTAGCGGGAGGGCATCCGGGGAGCTGTTTTTT. Residues: CASSQESEALAGGSGRASGELFF.

This chain joins TRBV19 and TRBJ1-1; perhaps TRBD1 as D (5 bases). CDR1 is LNHDA, CDR2 SQIVND, per germline (reference sequence). Trimming stripped 1 base from V and 5 bases from J, with 8 bases between. CDR3 length equals 13 residues. The CDR3 nucleotides read TGTGCCAGTAGTATAGGGCAGGGTACTGAAGCTTTCTTT. It translates to CASSIGQGTEAFF.

The chain couples TRBV27 to TRBJ1-1; D not resolved. V was trimmed by 5 bases and J by 0 bases, leaving 10 bases between them. This CDR3 contains 14 residues. Germline CDR1 and CDR2: MNHEY and SMNVEV (reference sequence). The CDR3, as DNA: TGTGCCAGCAGTCCCCAGTATTTGAACACTGAAGCTTTCTTT. Protein: CASSPQYLNTEAFF.

Of note for this clone: Other DNA sequences in the sample encode the same CDR3. The gene calls are TRBV7-9 and TRBJ1-4, with 8 bases identical to TRBD1. The length of the CDR3 is 14 residues. With 4 bases clipped from V and 8 bases from J, the junction kept 6 bases outside the gene matches. Germline V gives CDR1 SEHNR, CDR2 FQNEAQ (reference sequence). The CDR3 region is CASSSDRVGEKLFF. Written as DNA, the CDR3 is TGTGCCAGCAGCTCGGACAGGGTGGGGGAAAAACTGTTTTTT.

The chain has TRBV6-5 and TRBJ2-1; TRBD2 might be the D (6 bases). The CDR3 runs 15 residues. V shed 6 bases and J shed 0 bases, with 12 bases lying between them. The germline V gene has CDR1 MNHEY and CDR2 SVGAGI. CDR3 region: CASSEEGFSYNEQFF. The CDR3 nucleotides are TGTGCCAGCAGCGAGGAGGGTTTCTCCTACAATGAGCAGTTCTTC.

The rearrangement links TRBV12-5 to TRBJ2-1; possible D gene TRBD1, 6 bases. Germline V gene sequence: CDR1 LGHNT, CDR2 FRNRAP. The V and J ends lost 3 bases and 12 bases respectively, with 24 bases between them. The CDR3 spans 16 residues. Here the CDR3 DNA reads TGTGCTAGTGGTTTTACAGGCGCCATGAGTGGGGGCGGGCAGTTCTTC. Translating gives CASGFTGAMSGGGQFF. Using reference TRBV12-5 and TRBJ2-1 for the parts outside the CDR3, the full variable domain is DARVTQTPRHKVTEMGQEVTMRCQPILGHNTVFWYRQTMMQGLELLAYFRNRAPLDDSGMPKDRFSAEMPDATLATLKIQPSEPRDSAVYFCASGFTGAMSGGGQFFGPGTRLTVL.

The chain couples TRBV9 to TRBJ2-3; TRBD2 aligns across 13 bases. This CDR3 has 17 residues. V trimming: 4 bases; J trimming: 1 base; junction bases outside the gene matches: 6. Looked up from germline, CDR1 is SGDLS and CDR2 is YYNGEE. The CDR3 nucleotides read TGTGCCAGCAGCCAACTAGCGGGGGGGCGGGGCACAGATACGCAGTATTTT. Protein sequence: CASSQLAGGRGTDTQYF.

The gene calls are TRBV24-1 and TRBJ2-2; D gene uncertain. The CDR3 sequence is 14 residues long. Trimming pared 7 bases from V and 1 base from J, leaving 9 bases between. Germline V CDR1 and CDR2: KGHDR, SFDVKD. CDR3: CATSKSRNTGELFF. For the CDR3, the DNA is TGTGCCACCAGCAAAAGTAGGAACACCGGGGAGCTGTTTTTT.

The V gene is TRBV24-1, the J gene TRBJ2-1; 10 nucleotides match TRBD2. The J segment lost 5 bases and the V segment lost 4 bases, leaving 4 bases of the junction unmatched. The germline V gene has CDR1 KGHDR and CDR2 SFDVKD. CDR3 length: 15 amino acids. CDR3 loop: CATSDPGLADNEQFF. Written as DNA, the CDR3 is TGTGCCACCAGTGACCCCGGACTAGCGGACAATGAGCAGTTCTTC.

This chain connects TRBV15 to TRBJ2-3, with 8 bases matching TRBD2. Germline V CDR1 and CDR2: LNHNV, YYDKDF (reference sequence). V lost 11 bases to trimming and J lost 4 bases; unmatched junction nucleotides: 8. This CDR3 spans 13 amino acids. CDR3 in amino acids: CAVNQRESDTQYF. The DNA for the CDR3 is TGTGCCGTGAACCAGCGGGAGTCAGATACGCAGTATTTT.

V usage is TRBV6-2 or TRBV6-3 and J usage is TRBJ2-7; 7 bases map to TRBD2. The germline gives CDR1 MNHEY, CDR2 SVGEGT. This CDR3 region has 13 residues. Unmatched junction bases numbered 6, after V lost 5 bases and J lost 5 bases. CDR3 sequence: CASSRTRIHEQYF. The CDR3, as DNA: TGTGCCAGCAGTCGGACTAGAATCCACGAGCAGTACTTC.

This clone has only a few counts. The genes are TRBV5-1 and TRBJ2-3, with D perhaps TRBD2 (6 bases). This CDR3 spans 14 amino acids. The germline V and J ends were trimmed by 4 bases and 3 bases, with 12 bases remaining between them. Germline CDR1 reads SGHRS; CDR2 reads YFSETQ. The CDR3 DNA is TGCGCCAGCAGCCGGGACTCCGGGACAGATACGCAGTATTTT. It encodes CASSRDSGTDTQYF. Using reference TRBV5-1 and TRBJ2-3 for the parts outside the CDR3, the full variable domain is KAGVTQTPRYLIKTRGQQVTLSCSPISGHRSVSWYQQTPGQGLQFLFEYFSETQRNKGNFPGRFSGRQFSNSRSEMNVSTLELGDSALYLCASSRDSGTDTQYFGPGTRLTVL.

The chain couples TRBV18 to TRBJ2-7, with 8 nucleotides matching TRBD1. Germline V CDR1 and CDR2: KGHSH, LQKENI. J lost 1 base, V lost 4 bases, and 3 bases had no gene match. This CDR3 has 14 residues. The CDR3, as DNA: TGTGCCAGCTCACTCGGACAGGGATCCTACGAGCAGTACTTC. Translating it yields CASSLGQGSYEQYF.

The chain links TRBV4-1 to TRBJ1-1; D not resolved. This CDR3 is 17 amino acids long. Trimming cost V 0 bases and J 4 bases, with 18 bases left between them. Germline V gene sequence: CDR1 MGHRA, CDR2 YSYEKL. The chain's CDR3 is CASSQESTGTLSTEAFF. The CDR3 DNA reads as TGCGCCAGCAGCCAAGAATCCACCGGTACGCTGAGCACTGAAGCTTTCTTT.

V and J are TRBV30 and TRBJ1-5, with a possible D match to TRBD1 (6 bases). Germline CDR1 is GTSNPN and CDR2 is SVGIG (reference sequence). The CDR3 consists of 15 residues. V was pared by 3 bases and J by 9 bases, with 21 bases between. The CDR3 is CAWSPDFDRSGPQHF. The CDR3 bases are TGTGCCTGGAGCCCAGACTTCGACAGGAGTGGGCCCCAGCATTTT.

V gene TRBV6-6 combines with J gene TRBJ1-1; D is uncertain. The V gene's germline CDR1 is MNHNY and CDR2 SVGAGI (reference sequence). CDR3 length: 13 amino acids. V was pared by 6 bases and J by 8 bases, with 16 bases between. The CDR3 bases are TGTGCCAGCAGCCTAGAAGACCGAGGAGAAGCTTTCTTT. It codes for CASSLEDRGEAFF.

The gene calls are TRBV24-1 and TRBJ2-1; 9 positions match TRBD1. The ends lost 5 bases at V and 4 bases at J; junction bases unmatched: 8. CDR3 length equals 16 residues. From germline, CDR1 is KGHDR and CDR2 SFDVKD. Written as DNA, the CDR3 is TGTGCCACCAGTGGTATTACAGGGGGCGCGTACAATGAGCAGTTCTTC. The encoded protein is CATSGITGGAYNEQFF.

V gene TRBV2 combines with J gene TRBJ1-2; no clear D. The CDR3 length is 13 residues. Trimming shortened V by 3 bases and J by 4 bases, and 9 bases separated the two germline ends. From germline, CDR1 is SNHLY and CDR2 FYNNEI. The CDR3 is CASSERDLYGYTF. CDR3 DNA sequence: TGTGCCAGCAGTGAGCGGGATCTCTATGGCTACACCTTC. Full variable domain (outside the CDR3, taken from reference TRBV2 and TRBJ1-2): EPEVTQTPSHQVTQMGQEVILRCVPISNHLYFYWYRQILGQKVEFLVSFYNNEISEKSEIFDDQFSVERPDGSNFTLKIRSTKLEDSAMYFCASSERDLYGYTFGSGTRLTVV.

The rearrangement links TRBV10-3 to TRBJ2-1; 7 nucleotides match TRBD2. This CDR3 region has 14 residues. The germline V gene encodes CDR1 ENHRY and CDR2 SYGVKD. Trimming took 4 bases from V and 4 from J; bases not matched to a gene: 4. CDR3 coding DNA: TGTGCCATCAGTGGGCTAGCGGATTACAATGAGCAGTTCTTC. This gives the protein CAISGLADYNEQFF.

This chain connects TRBV20-1 to TRBJ1-1; D ambiguous. Trimming took 0 bases from V and 11 from J, leaving 7 bases between them. The CDR3 runs to 10 residues. Germline-derived CDR1 and CDR2 are DFQATT and SNEGSKA (reference sequence). The CDR3 loop reads CSARDDWAFF. The CDR3 nucleotides read TGCAGTGCTAGAGATGACTGGGCTTTCTTT.

The V gene is TRBV24-1, the J gene TRBJ2-1; D unclear. V was shortened by 4 bases and J by 5 bases, with 11 bases between the two germline ends. The CDR3 is 14 amino acids. The germline CDR1 and CDR2 sequences are KGHDR and SFDVKD. For the CDR3, the DNA is TGTGCCACCAGTGACGCGCCGCCTAACAATGAGCAGTTCTTC. Protein product: CATSDAPPNNEQFF.

The rearrangement links TRBV9 to TRBJ2-1; tentatively, D is TRBD2 (5 bases). V gave up 3 bases and J gave up 6 bases, with 16 bases separating them. CDR1 and CDR2 from the germline V gene are SGDLS and YYNGEE. The CDR3 is 15 residues long. CDR3 in DNA: TGTGCCAGCAGCGCCCTGAGAGGGAGCACCAATGAGCAGTTCTTC. Translation: CASSALRGSTNEQFF.

The chain recombines TRBV6-6 with TRBJ1-6, with no clear D. The CDR3 has 15 residues. V shed 6 bases and J shed 7 bases, with 16 bases lying between them. Germline V CDR1 and CDR2: MNHNY, SVGAGI (reference sequence). The CDR3 sequence: CASSQRTVSNSPLHF. In DNA form, the CDR3 reads TGTGCCAGCAGCCAAAGGACTGTGTCGAATTCACCCCTCCACTTT.

The chain is built from TRBV2 and TRBJ2-1; weak D call: TRBD1 (6 bases). Germline lookup yields CDR1 SNHLY and CDR2 FYNNEI. V was clipped by 0 bases and J by 9 bases, with 15 bases between them. This CDR3 spans 15 amino acids. CDR3 sequence: CASSEAFGGGGEQFF. The CDR3 nucleotides read TGTGCCAGCAGTGAAGCTTTCGGTGGGGGCGGTGAGCAGTTCTTC.

Only one count was recorded for this clone. CDR3 coding DNA: TGTGCCAGCAGCTTGGCAGGACAGGTTCAAGAGACCCAGTACTTC. It codes for CASSLAGQVQETQYF. The chain recombines TRBV7-9 with TRBJ2-5; 7 nucleotides match TRBD1. Per the germline V gene, CDR1 is SEHNR and CDR2 is FQNEAQ (reference sequence). With 3 bases clipped from V and 2 bases from J, the junction kept 6 bases outside the gene matches. The CDR3 covers 15 residues.

J is TRBJ2-3 and V is TRBV24-1, with 7 positions matching TRBD1. After removal of 0 bases from V and 3 bases from J, the junction contained 5 bases not matched to a gene. The CDR3 is 16 amino acids. Germline V gene lookup returns CDR1 KGHDR and CDR2 SFDVKD. The CDR3 sequence: CATSDLGRGRTDTQYF. CDR3 coding DNA: TGTGCCACCAGTGATTTGGGAAGGGGGCGAACAGATACGCAGTATTTT.